This T cell receptor (beta chain) was captured by sequencing in a study of circulating and synovial CD4+ cells in juvenile arthritis (dated by TCRdb to the mid-2010s). For the wider study: TCRbeta CDR3 repertoires of circulating HLA-DR+ CD4 T cells, bulk blood CD4 T cells and synovial CD4 T cells were compared within each patient. Repertoire sequencing aimed to confirm that a circulating synovial-like CD4 T cell subset was enriched in synovial clonotypes.

Donors of the sequenced samples were patients with active juvenile idiopathic arthritis. Sorting was carried out immediately after cells were thawed, and dead cells were excluded with Live/Dead Fixable Near-IR Stain. The library relied on the immunoSEQ multiplex PCR assay. TCRbeta CDR3 sequencing was performed as a commercial service by an external provider. In the original analysis: The analyses used productive nucleotide sequences together with amino acid sequences obtained by in silico translation. To equalise sample size, diversity was assessed as Renyi entropy across alpha values by taking the median of 200 repeated subsamples. The distance between each pair of repertoires was calculated as one minus the Chao-modified Jaccard index, which corrects for under-sampling, and this distance was used for clustering. Frequency-weighted overlap with synovial clonotypes was computed over 200 sample sizes, 200 draws without replacement each, and reported at the smaller sample's size. The clones in this table, taken by TCRdb from immuneACCESS, are in-frame only. Not every clone is retained; where verified, under half of the shortfall comes from an unresolved V gene, and the cause of the rest is unknown. The V and J calls and clone size are taken from that table; D and trimming were inferred from the DNA. Within this sample are about 33,000 clones, with about 95% of them counted one time only. Approximately 0.16% of the sample belongs to the ten largest clones.

On this clone itself: There is no known antigen for this receptor. It has no much larger one-base neighbor in the sample; base qualities were not kept.

The germline V gene specifies MDHEN as CDR1 and SYDVKM as CDR2. The junction shows trimming of 2 bases on V and 2 bases on J, plus 15 bases between the germline ends. The CDR3 sequence holds 16 residues, the cysteine and phenylalanine included. CDR3 DNA only is kept here, 48 bases in frame from base 1. General conclusions and limits of the study: Synovial and circulating pathogenic-like lymphocyte repertoires were less diverse than bulk blood CD4 repertoires, and some CPL samples were as oligoclonal as synovium. No difference between circulating pathogenic-like lymphocytes and bulk blood T cells was detected by traditional Vbeta family usage analysis. CPL and bulk blood CD4 samples differed in T cell genome counts by at least an order of magnitude, so sample-size effects were addressed. Circulating pathogenic-like lymphocytes clustered together with synovial T cells and shared a substantially larger fraction of CDR3 sequences with synovium than bulk blood did. Overlap with synovium increased with sequencing depth, so measured shared-clonotype fractions likely underestimated the full repertoire overlap.

In this chain, TRBV28 is recombined with TRBJ2-5; TRBD1 could be the D gene, as 7 bases match. The origin of this receptor is a human donor with juvenile idiopathic arthritis. Sequenced: CD4+ T cells from blood. The CDR3 amino acid sequence is: CASSLEGGGAQETQYF. The DNA sequence reads TGTGCCAGCAGTTTAGAAGGGGGCGGGGCGCAAGAGACCCAGTACTTC.